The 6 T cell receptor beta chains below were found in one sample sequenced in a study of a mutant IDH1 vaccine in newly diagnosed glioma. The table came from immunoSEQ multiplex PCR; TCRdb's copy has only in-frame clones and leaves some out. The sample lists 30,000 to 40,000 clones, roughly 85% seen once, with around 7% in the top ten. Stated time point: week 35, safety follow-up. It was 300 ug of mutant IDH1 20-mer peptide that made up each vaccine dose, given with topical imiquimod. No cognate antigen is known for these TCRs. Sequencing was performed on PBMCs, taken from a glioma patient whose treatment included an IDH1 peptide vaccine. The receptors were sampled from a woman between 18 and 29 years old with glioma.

This CDR3 is CASSVSGGGAKDTQYF. The CDR3 nucleotides read TGTGCCAGCAGTGTATCGGGCGGGGGGGCCAAAGATACGCAGTATTTT. The chain has TRBV2 and TRBJ2-3; TRBD2 aligns across 9 bases. This CDR3 is 16 amino acids long. After removal of 4 bases from V and 5 bases from J, the junction contained 10 bases not matched to a gene. The germline gives CDR1 SNHLY, CDR2 FYNNEI.

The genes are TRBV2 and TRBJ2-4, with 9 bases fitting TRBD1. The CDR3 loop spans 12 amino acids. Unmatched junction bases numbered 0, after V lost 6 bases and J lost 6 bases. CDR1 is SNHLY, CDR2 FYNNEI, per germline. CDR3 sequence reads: CASRDRGNIQYF. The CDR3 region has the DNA TGTGCCAGCAGGGACAGGGGAAACATTCAGTACTTC.

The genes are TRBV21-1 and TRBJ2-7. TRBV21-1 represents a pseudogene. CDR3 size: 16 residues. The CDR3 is CASSKILGINAYEQYF. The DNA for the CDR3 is TGTGCCAGCAGCAAAATATTAGGAATCAACGCCTACGAGCAGTACTTC.

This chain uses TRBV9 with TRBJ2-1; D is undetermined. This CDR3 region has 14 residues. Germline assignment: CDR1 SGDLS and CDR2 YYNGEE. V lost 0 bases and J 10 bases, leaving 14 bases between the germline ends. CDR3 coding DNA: TGTGCCAGCAGCGTAGATCGGTATGGAGCAGAGCAGTTCTTC. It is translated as CASSVDRYGAEQFF.

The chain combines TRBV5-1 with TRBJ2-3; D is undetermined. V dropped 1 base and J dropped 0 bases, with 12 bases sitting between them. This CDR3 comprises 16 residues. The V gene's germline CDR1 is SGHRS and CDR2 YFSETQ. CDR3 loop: CASSLYPRASTDTQYF. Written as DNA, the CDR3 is TGCGCCAGCAGCTTGTATCCAAGAGCTAGCACAGATACGCAGTATTTT.

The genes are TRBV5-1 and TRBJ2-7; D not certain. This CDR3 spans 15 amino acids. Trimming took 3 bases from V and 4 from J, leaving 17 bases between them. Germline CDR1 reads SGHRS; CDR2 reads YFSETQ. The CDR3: CASSWGASTTYEQYF. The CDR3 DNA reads TGCGCCAGCAGCTGGGGTGCGTCCACTACATACGAGCAGTACTTC.